These 18 T cell receptor beta chains were all obtained from the same sample, sequenced in a study of CD8+ T cells in alopecia areata. The treatment is: oral pan-JAK inhibitor, 5-10 mg twice daily. Extracted RNA was reverse transcribed, and the resulting cDNA served as sequencing template. Some clones are missing from TCRdb's copy, which holds only in-frame ones; the method was immunoSEQ multiplex PCR. The sample includes more than 200,000 clones, approximately 72% of them seen just once. The sample consisted of CD4+ T cells sorted from blood, taken between weeks 43 and 45, from a patient treated with tofacitinib. These receptors were obtained from a human donor with alopecia areata.

This clone was seen more than once but under ten times. This chain connects TRBV2 to TRBJ1-4; no definite D call. V was cut by 6 bases and J by 5 bases, with 13 bases left in between. CDR3 length: 14 residues. CDR1 SNHLY and CDR2 FYNNEI come from the germline V gene. The CDR3 protein is CASRTDGLNEKLFF. For the CDR3, the DNA is TGTGCCAGCAGAACCGACGGATTAAATGAAAAACTGTTTTTT.

The V and J genes are TRBV6-5 and TRBJ2-7; 9 bases agree with TRBD1. In germline, CDR1 is MNHEY, CDR2 SVGAGI. V gave up 5 bases and J gave up 2 bases; unmatched junction bases: 4. The CDR3 extends over 14 amino acids. The CDR3 nucleotides read TGTGCCAGCAGTAGGGACAGGGCGGCCTACGAGCAGTACTTC. Amino acid sequence: CASSRDRAAYEQYF.

A few counts support this clone. This rearrangement joins TRBV30 to TRBJ2-5; D is undetermined. The ends were cut back, 1 base at V and 7 bases at J, with 10 bases in the middle. The CDR3 has 12 residues. Germline CDR1 reads GTSNPN; CDR2 reads SVGIG (reference sequence). CDR3 DNA: TGTGCCTGGAGTGAGCAAGGAAGGACCCAGTACTTC. This codes for CAWSEQGRTQYF.

This clone was observed a handful of times. The chain is built from TRBV7-9 and TRBJ2-1, with 15 bases lining up with TRBD2. CDR3 length equals 19 residues. The ends lost 5 bases at V and 4 bases at J; junction bases unmatched: 12. The germline V gene encodes CDR1 SEHNR and CDR2 FQNEAQ (reference sequence). CDR3 in DNA: TGTGCCAGCAGCCGCTCGGGACTAGCGGGGGGCGCCCCTTACAATGAGCAGTTCTTC. It is translated as CASSRSGLAGGAPYNEQFF.

The V and J genes are TRBV6-1 and TRBJ2-4; the D gene is possibly TRBD1 (6 bases). CDR1 and CDR2 (germline): MNHNS, SASEGT. With 3 bases removed from V and 0 bases from J, the gap between germline ends came to 12 bases. The CDR3 length is 16 residues. CDR3 nucleotide sequence: TGTGCCAGCAGTGACCGACAGGTCCTAGCCAAAAACATTCAGTACTTC. It is translated as CASSDRQVLAKNIQYF.

The chain carries TRBV11-1 and TRBJ2-7; no definite D call. Per the germline V gene, CDR1 is SGHAT and CDR2 is FQDESV (reference sequence). The length of the CDR3 is 13 residues. V shed 6 bases and J shed 0 bases, with 9 bases lying between them. For the CDR3, the DNA is TGTGCCAGCAGTCGGTTCACCTCCTACGAGCAGTACTTC. Residues: CASSRFTSYEQYF.

V is TRBV6-1 and J is TRBJ2-5; D call uncertain. The CDR3 has 12 amino acids. Trimming took off 5 bases at V and 3 bases at J, with 7 bases between the two ends. CDR1 and CDR2 (germline): MNHNS, SASEGT. CDR3 amino acids: CASSRPEETQYF. CDR3 bases: TGTGCCAGCAGTCGACCCGAAGAGACCCAGTACTTC.

V gene TRBV4-3 combines with J gene TRBJ2-4, with D uncertain. This CDR3 is built from 14 residues. Germline V gene lookup returns CDR1 LGHNA and CDR2 YSLEER. With 0 bases removed from V and 6 bases from J, the gap between germline ends came to 9 bases. The CDR3 protein is CASSQERSLNIQYF. The DNA for the CDR3 is TGCGCCAGCAGCCAAGAGCGTTCCTTAAACATTCAGTACTTC.

The chain combines TRBV29-1 with TRBJ2-7, with 12 positions matching TRBD2. Germline-derived CDR1 and CDR2 are SQVTM and ANQGSEA. After removal of 7 bases from V and 3 bases from J, the junction contained 10 bases not matched to a gene. The CDR3 extends over 15 amino acids. DNA of the CDR3: TGCAGCGCTTGCCGACAGACTAGCGGGGGCTACGAGCAGTACTTC. Amino acids: CSACRQTSGGYEQYF.

CDR3 residues: CASGRTGDTGELFF. CDR3 sequence (DNA): TGTGCCAGCGGGAGGACAGGGGACACCGGGGAGCTGTTTTTT. The chain employs TRBV27 and TRBJ2-2; TRBD1 aligns across 9 bases. The CDR3 runs to 14 residues. Germline V gene lookup returns CDR1 MNHEY and CDR2 SMNVEV (reference sequence). V was pared by 8 bases and J by 3 bases, with 4 bases of the junction left unmatched.

The V call is TRBV1, the J call TRBJ2-3; the listed D gene, TRBD1, was not tested against the DNA. TRBV1 is a pseudogene. The CDR3 spans 13 residues. CDR3 region: CTSSRDNTDTQYF. The CDR3 DNA reads TGCACCAGCAGCCGGGACAACACAGATACGCAGTATTTT.

There are a few counts of this clone. The chain has TRBV6-5 and TRBJ2-2, with unresolved D. V lost 2 bases to trimming and J lost 2 bases, with 9 bases between them. The CDR3 has 15 residues. CDR1 is MNHEY and CDR2 is SVGAGI in the germline V gene. As DNA, the CDR3 is TGTGCCAGCAGTTACGTTCCGGGCAACACCGGGGAGCTGTTTTTT. It is translated as CASSYVPGNTGELFF.

This clone has a handful of counts. The chain is built from TRBV20-1 and TRBJ2-7; 8 positions agree with TRBD2. This CDR3 has 11 residues. J was trimmed by 7 bases and V by 6 bases; bases with no gene match: 5. Germline CDR1 and CDR2: DFQATT and SNEGSKA (reference sequence). The CDR3 loop is CSAPLAAEQYF. The CDR3 bases are TGCAGTGCCCCACTAGCGGCTGAGCAGTACTTC.

The V call is TRBV5-1, the J call TRBJ1-2; D gene uncertain. The CDR3 is 13 residues long. V lost 6 bases to trimming and J lost 4 bases, with 13 bases between them. CDR1 is SGHRS and CDR2 is YFSETQ in the germline V gene. CDR3 sequence reads: CASTPRLGYGYTF. CDR3 in DNA: TGCGCCAGCACGCCGAGGTTGGGCTATGGCTACACCTTC. Complete variable domain (other parts from reference TRBV5-1 and TRBJ1-2): KAGVTQTPRYLIKTRGQQVTLSCSPISGHRSVSWYQQTPGQGLQFLFEYFSETQRNKGNFPGRFSGRQFSNSRSEMNVSTLELGDSALYLCASTPRLGYGYTFGSGTRLTVV.

This clone was counted ten times or more. The chain joins TRBV2 to TRBJ2-4; possibly TRBD1 for D (6 bases). The CDR3 length is 14 residues. Per germline, CDR1 SNHLY and CDR2 FYNNEI. The V gene lost 3 bases and the J gene lost 10 bases, with 16 bases spanning the gap. DNA of the CDR3: TGTGCCAGCAGTGAGATAACAGGGCCCTCGATTCAGTACTTC. It encodes CASSEITGPSIQYF.

The chain couples TRBV10-3 to TRBJ2-7; D is ambiguous. Germline CDR1 is ENHRY and CDR2 is SYGVKD. This CDR3 contains 13 residues. V shed 2 bases and J shed 2 bases, with 7 bases lying between them. The CDR3 protein is CAISEKEPYEQYF. CDR3 coding DNA: TGTGCCATCAGTGAGAAGGAGCCCTACGAGCAGTACTTC.

This clone was seen only a few times. V usage is TRBV27 and J usage is TRBJ2-7, with 10 bases lining up with TRBD2. The V gene end was trimmed by 4 bases and the J gene end by 1 base; junction bases not matched to a gene: 4. Looked up from germline, CDR1 is MNHEY and CDR2 is SMNVEV (reference sequence). The length of the CDR3 is 15 residues. CDR3 DNA sequence: TGTGCCAGCAGTTCGAAGCGGGGGGGGTCCTACGAGCAGTACTTC. Its translation is CASSSKRGGSYEQYF.

This clone has more than one count but fewer than ten. This CDR3 is CASSSITEAFF. The CDR3 coding sequence is TGTGCCAGCAGCTCGATAACTGAAGCTTTCTTT. The rearrangement uses TRBV11-3 and TRBJ1-1; D is undetermined. Between the trimmed V and J ends, which lost 4 bases and 5 bases, there was a span of 5 bases. Germline CDR1 and CDR2: SGHNT and YENEEA. This CDR3 contains 11 residues. Filled out from reference TRBV11-3 and TRBJ1-1, the complete variable domain reads EAGVVQSPRYKIIEKKQPVAFWCNPISGHNTLYWYLQNLGQGPELLIRYENEEAVDDSQLPKDRFSAERLKGVDSTLKIQPAELGDSAVYLCASSSITEAFFGQGTRLTVV.